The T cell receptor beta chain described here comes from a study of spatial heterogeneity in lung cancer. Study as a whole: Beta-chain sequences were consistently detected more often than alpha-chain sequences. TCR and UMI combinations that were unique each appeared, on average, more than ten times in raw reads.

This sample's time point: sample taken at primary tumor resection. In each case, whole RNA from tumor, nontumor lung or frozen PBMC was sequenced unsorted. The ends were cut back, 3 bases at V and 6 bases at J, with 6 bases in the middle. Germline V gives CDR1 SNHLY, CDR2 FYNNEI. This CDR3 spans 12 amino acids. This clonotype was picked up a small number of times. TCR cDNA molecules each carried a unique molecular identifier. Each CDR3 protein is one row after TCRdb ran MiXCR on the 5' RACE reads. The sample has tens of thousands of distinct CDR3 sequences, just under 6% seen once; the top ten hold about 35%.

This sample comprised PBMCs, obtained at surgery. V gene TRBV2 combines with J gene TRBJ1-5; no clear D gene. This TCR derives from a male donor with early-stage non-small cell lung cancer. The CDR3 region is CASSENLQPQHF. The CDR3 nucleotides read TGTGCCAGCAGTGAGAACCTTCAGCCCCAGCATTTT.